Presented here are 14 T cell receptor beta chains from one specimen sequenced in a study of T cell responses to AZD1222 COVID-19 vaccine. Profiled with immunoSEQ multiplex PCR; TCRdb holds only in-frame clones, not every one. This sample yields some 150,000 clones, of which more than 90% are seen a single time; approximately 1.5% belongs to the top ten. The input for sequencing was peripheral blood, taken 28 days after the second AZD1222 dose. The receptor set was obtained from an adult who received the AZD1222 COVID-19 vaccine.

The V gene is TRBV9, the J gene TRBJ1-2; 7 nucleotides line up with TRBD1. The CDR3 loop spans 14 amino acids. Trimming took 5 bases from V and 3 from J; bases not matched to a gene: 7. Germline CDR1 and CDR2: SGDLS and YYNGEE. CDR3 protein: CASSAQGGHYGYTF. The CDR3 DNA sequence: TGTGCCAGCAGTGCCCAGGGGGGGCACTATGGCTACACCTTC. The full variable domain, in which reference TRBV9 and TRBJ1-2 provide the parts outside the CDR3, is DSGVTQTPKHLITATGQRVTLRCSPRSGDLSVYWYQQSLDQGLQFLIQYYNGEERAKGNILERFSAQQFPDLHSELNLSSLELGDSALYFCASSAQGGHYGYTFGSGTRLTVV.

The V gene is TRBV28, the J gene TRBJ2-1; the D gene could be TRBD1 or TRBD2 (6 bases each). Germline CDR1 and CDR2: MDHEN and SYDVKM. V was pared by 2 bases and J by 7 bases, with 12 bases between. This CDR3 has 14 amino acids. The CDR3 sequence is CASSLNRGANEQFF. DNA of the CDR3: TGTGCCAGCAGTTTAAATAGGGGGGCGAATGAGCAGTTCTTC.

This clone was detected only once. The CDR3 nucleotides read TGTGCCAGCAGTTTATTAGTTTCCGACGAGCAGTACTTC. It encodes CASSLLVSDEQYF. The rearrangement links TRBV28 to TRBJ2-7; D not resolved. The CDR3 consists of 13 residues. The V end lost 1 base, the J end lost 5 bases, and 9 bases lay between the germline ends. CDR1 is MDHEN, CDR2 SYDVKM, per germline.

As for this clone: The junction departs from germline at one end; a sequencing error may be responsible. The rearrangement uses TRBV28 and TRBJ1-3; no definite D call. This CDR3 region has 10 residues. The germline gives CDR1 MDHEN, CDR2 SYDVKM. CDR3 protein: CASTGTTIYF. CDR3 in DNA: TGTGCCAGCACCGGAACCACCATATATTTT. The full variable domain, with the rest looked up from reference TRBV28 and TRBJ1-3, is DVKVTQSSRYLVKRTGEKVFLECVQDMDHENMFWYRQDPGLGLRLIYFSYDVKMKEKGDIPEGYSVSREKKERFSLILESASTNQTSMYLCASTGTTIYFGEGSWLTVV.

CDR3 nucleotide sequence: TGTGCCAGCAGCTTAGCCACAGGGGGAGGTCAGCCCCAGCATTTT. Translation gives CASSLATGGGQPQHF. This chain connects TRBV7-8 to TRBJ1-5; 8 bases fit TRBD1. The CDR3 is 15 residues long. The V gene end was trimmed by 0 bases and the J gene end by 6 bases; junction bases not matched to a gene: 4. Looked up from germline, CDR1 is SGHVS and CDR2 is FQNEAQ.

V usage is TRBV7-3 and J usage is TRBJ2-2, with 10 bases that match TRBD2. Trimming removed 0 bases from V and 4 bases from J; junction bases left unmatched: 2. Germline lookup yields CDR1 SGHTA and CDR2 FQGTGA. The CDR3 is made up of 16 amino acids. CDR3 amino acids: CASSLTPSGSTGELFF. The CDR3, as DNA: TGTGCCAGCAGCTTAACGCCTAGCGGGAGCACCGGGGAGCTGTTTTTT. The whole variable domain, filled in from reference TRBV7-3 and TRBJ2-2, reads GAGVSQTPSNKVTEKGKYVELRCDPISGHTALYWYRQSLGQGPEFLIYFQGTGAADDSGLPNDRFFAVRPEGSVSTLKIQRTERGDSAVYLCASSLTPSGSTGELFFGEGSRLTVL.

The V gene is TRBV12-3 or TRBV12-4, the J gene TRBJ1-2, with D uncertain. CDR3 length: 13 amino acids. V lost 2 bases to trimming and J lost 6 bases, with 10 bases between them. CDR3 DNA sequence: TGTGCCAGCAGTTTAATCCGGGTCGATGGCTACACCTTC. Translation: CASSLIRVDGYTF.

The table lists this clone with a count of one. The chain joins TRBV12-3 or TRBV12-4 to TRBJ1-2; D not resolved. The CDR3 loop spans 12 amino acids. V was pared by 4 bases and J by 5 bases, with 8 bases between. The DNA for the CDR3 is TGTGCCAGCAGTTCGCATCAATATGGCTACACCTTC. Translation gives CASSSHQYGYTF.

V gene TRBV6-1 combines with J gene TRBJ2-7; 8 positions match TRBD1. Germline V lookup: CDR1 MNHNS, CDR2 SASEGT. This CDR3 spans 15 amino acids. The J segment lost 6 bases and the V segment lost 3 bases, leaving 10 bases of the junction unmatched. The CDR3 region has the DNA TGTGCCAGCAGTGATAAAAGGACAGGGTATTCCGAGCAGTACTTC. Encoded protein: CASSDKRTGYSEQYF.

This clone was counted only a few times. V gene TRBV3-1 (or the pseudogene TRBV3-2) combines with J gene TRBJ2-6; weak D call: TRBD2 (6 bases). V was pared by 3 bases and J by 0 bases, with 21 bases between. The CDR3 runs to 20 residues. Looked up from germline, CDR1 is LGHDT and CDR2 is YNNKEL (reference sequence). The CDR3 bases are TGTGCCAGCAGCCACGCAATGGAGGGTCGGGAAACCTCTGGGGCCAACGTCCTGACTTTC. Protein product: CASSHAMEGRETSGANVLTF.

The chain links TRBV27 to TRBJ1-6; TRBD1 aligns across 9 bases. In germline, CDR1 is MNHEY, CDR2 SMNVEV (reference sequence). The CDR3 consists of 22 residues. The J segment lost 0 bases and the V segment lost 3 bases, leaving 18 bases of the junction unmatched. The CDR3 region has the DNA TGTGCCAGCAGTTTTCGAGCGTTCCGGACAGGGGTGCCGAGCTCCTATAATTCACCCCTCCACTTT. Translation: CASSFRAFRTGVPSSYNSPLHF.

The rearrangement joins TRBV3-1 (or the pseudogene TRBV3-2) to TRBJ1-6; D is possibly TRBD1 (5 bases). This CDR3 is 14 amino acids long. CDR1 and CDR2 from the germline V gene are LGHDT and YNNKEL (reference sequence). Deletions cut 1 base from V and 10 bases from J, with 11 bases between. CDR3 DNA sequence: TGTGCCAGCAGCCAAGTGGGGGTTGTGTCACCCCTCCACTTT. Translation: CASSQVGVVSPLHF.

CDR3 amino acids: CAWSVGGSIPYEQYF. Written as DNA, the CDR3 is TGTGCCTGGAGTGTAGGAGGGTCGATACCCTACGAGCAGTACTTC. The V and J genes are TRBV30 and TRBJ2-7, with D possibly matching TRBD2 (6 bases). Germline CDR1 reads GTSNPN; CDR2 reads SVGIG (reference sequence). The V end was cut by 0 bases, the J end by 2 bases, with 14 bases between. The CDR3 spans 15 residues.

The V and J genes are TRBV11-1 and TRBJ1-1, with 10 bases matching TRBD1. CDR1 is SGHAT, CDR2 FQDESV, per germline (reference sequence). J gave up 4 bases and V 7 bases, and 3 bases lay outside the gene matches. The CDR3 contains 13 residues. The chain's CDR3 is CASKGQGSTEAFF. CDR3 DNA: TGTGCCAGCAAGGGACAGGGGAGCACTGAAGCTTTCTTT. Drawing the rest from reference TRBV11-1 and TRBJ1-1, the complete variable domain is EAEVAQSPRYKITEKSQAVAFWCDPISGHATLYWYRQILGQGPELLVQFQDESVVDDSQLPKDRFSAERLKGVDSTLKIQPAELGDSAMYLCASKGQGSTEAFFGQGTRLTVV.